This T cell receptor beta chain was found in a study of T cell changes during pregnancy in multiple sclerosis. The protocol was immunoSEQ multiplex PCR, while the TCRdb copy is restricted to in-frame clones and leaves out a portion. The table lists over 40,000 clones, around nine tenths of them singletons, with 0.2% to 0.3% in the top ten. The starting material was CD4+ T cells from peripheral blood mononuclear cells, obtained in the second trimester of pregnancy. The TCR originated in a female donor with multiple sclerosis, enrolled in a pregnancy study.

DNA of the CDR3: TGCGCCAGCAGCCTACATCACGGGGGAATGAACACCGGGGAGCTGTTTTTT. This sequence encodes CASSLHHGGMNTGELFF. V and J are TRBV4-1 and TRBJ2-2; a possible D gene is TRBD2 (6 bases). The CDR3 extends over 17 amino acids. Deletions cut 4 bases from V and 1 base from J, with 16 bases between. The germline V gene encodes CDR1 MGHRA and CDR2 YSYEKL.